The 30 T cell receptor beta chains presented below share a single source sample, sequenced in a study of blood T cell repertoires in COVID-19. Only in-frame clones appear in the TCRdb table, and some are missing; sequencing was by immunoSEQ multiplex PCR. The sample consists of roughly 230,000 clones, roughly 85% of them appearing once. The sequenced material came from PBMCs or T cells enriched from blood (not recorded which). The receptors derive from a woman in her forties or fifties who had been exposed to COVID-19.

This clone was observed once. This chain uses TRBV7-9 with TRBJ2-7, with a tentative D call TRBD2 (6 bases). The length of the CDR3 is 16 residues. The germline V gene has CDR1 SEHNR and CDR2 FQNEAQ (reference sequence). Trimming shortened V by 6 bases and J by 3 bases, and 21 bases separated the two germline ends. CDR3 protein: CASSSPPGGHNYEQYF. CDR3 nucleotide sequence: TGTGCCAGCAGTTCCCCCCCAGGAGGGCATAACTACGAGCAGTACTTC.

The V call is TRBV11-3, the J call TRBJ1-1; no definite D call. The V gene lost 5 bases and the J gene lost 4 bases, with 14 bases spanning the gap. Germline V lookup: CDR1 SGHNT, CDR2 YENEEA. This CDR3 region has 14 residues. CDR3 DNA: TGTGCCAGCAGCCTTACATCATCGGGCACTGAAGCTTTCTTT. Its translation is CASSLTSSGTEAFF.

This sequence joins TRBV27 and TRBJ1-1; 11 bases line up with TRBD1. V gave up 6 bases and J gave up 5 bases; unmatched junction bases: 5. Germline CDR1 reads MNHEY; CDR2 reads SMNVEV (reference sequence). The CDR3 has 14 residues. CDR3 sequence (DNA): TGTGCCAGCAGCACGGGACAGGGGGGAACTGAAGCTTTCTTT. It translates to CASSTGQGGTEAFF.

The chain recombines TRBV21-1 with TRBJ1-6; the listed D gene, TRBD1, was not tested against the DNA. TRBV21-1 constitutes a pseudogene. The CDR3 is 12 residues long. The CDR3 here is CAATGGNSPLHF. CDR3 sequence (DNA): TGTGCCGCTACAGGGGGGAATTCACCCCTCCACTTT.

The J gene is TRBJ2-7, the V gene TRBV7-3, with a weak D call TRBD2 (6 bases). This CDR3 has 13 residues. Per the germline V gene, CDR1 is SGHTA and CDR2 is FQGTGA. The V end was cut by 3 bases, the J end by 2 bases, with 8 bases between. The CDR3 region has the DNA TGTGCCAGCAGCTTCGGGGGTGCCTACGAGCAGTACTTC. Protein: CASSFGGAYEQYF. Full variable domain (missing parts from reference TRBV7-3 and TRBJ2-7): GAGVSQTPSNKVTEKGKYVELRCDPISGHTALYWYRQSLGQGPEFLIYFQGTGAADDSGLPNDRFFAVRPEGSVSTLKIQRTERGDSAVYLCASSFGGAYEQYFGPGTRLTVT.

J is TRBJ2-1 and V is TRBV14; D is perhaps TRBD2 (7 bases). Germline loops: CDR1 SGHDN, CDR2 FVKESK. The CDR3 is made up of 14 amino acids. The V end lost 1 base, the J end lost 8 bases, and 12 bases lay between the germline ends. For the CDR3, the DNA is TGTGCCAGCAGCCAAGGGGGCGGGGGCCATGAGCAGTTCTTC. Translating it yields CASSQGGGGHEQFF.

The chain uses TRBV30 and TRBJ1-2; 8 bases agree with TRBD1. This CDR3 has 14 amino acids. In germline, CDR1 is GTSNPN, CDR2 SVGIG (reference sequence). V shed 3 bases and J 6 bases; nucleotides not matched to a gene: 9. The CDR3 is CAWSQQGGPDGYTF. The CDR3, as DNA: TGTGCCTGGAGCCAACAGGGGGGTCCTGATGGCTACACCTTC.

In this sample, this clone turned up once. CDR3 protein: CASSPGTNGRYTQYF. CDR3 sequence (DNA): TGTGCCAGCAGCCCCGGGACAAACGGAAGGTATACGCAGTATTTT. The chain carries TRBV27 and TRBJ2-3; possibly TRBD1 for D (6 bases). V dropped 6 bases and J dropped 7 bases, with 20 bases sitting between them. There are 15 residues in the CDR3. CDR1 and CDR2 from the germline V gene are MNHEY and SMNVEV (reference sequence).

V is TRBV28 and J is TRBJ1-3; D may be TRBD1 (5 bases). Germline assignment: CDR1 MDHEN and CDR2 SYDVKM. The V and J ends lost 2 bases and 2 bases respectively, with 13 bases between them. There are 16 residues in the CDR3. The CDR3 DNA follows: TGTGCCAGCAGTTTAGATCAGGGCTTAACTGGAAACACCATATATTTT. Its protein product is CASSLDQGLTGNTIYF.

V gene TRBV19 combines with J gene TRBJ1-5; D gene uncertain. Germline lookup yields CDR1 LNHDA and CDR2 SQIVND (reference sequence). The CDR3 is made up of 12 amino acids. V was cut by 4 bases and J by 4 bases, with 5 bases left in between. The DNA for the CDR3 is TGTGCCAGTAGTACACAAAATCAGCCCCAGCATTTT. It encodes CASSTQNQPQHF. The full variable domain, with the rest looked up from reference TRBV19 and TRBJ1-5, is DGGITQSPKYLFRKEGQNVTLSCEQNLNHDAMYWYRQDPGQGLRLIYYSQIVNDFQKGDIAEGYSVSREKKESFPLTVTSAQKNPTAFYLCASSTQNQPQHFGDGTRLSIL.

The V gene is TRBV2, the J gene TRBJ2-7; a possible D gene is TRBD1 (6 bases). Between the trimmed V and J ends, which lost 4 bases and 6 bases, there was a span of 19 bases. The CDR3 loop spans 15 amino acids. Germline V CDR1 and CDR2: SNHLY, FYNNEI. CDR3 DNA sequence: TGTGCCAGCAGTGGGGATTGGGGGACAAGGCTCGAGCAGTACTTC. It yields the protein CASSGDWGTRLEQYF.

The table lists this clone with a few counts. The chain carries TRBV6-4 and TRBJ2-3, with 10 bases lining up with TRBD1. CDR1 and CDR2 from the germline V gene are MRHNA and SNTAGT. The CDR3 totals 16 residues. Trimming at V came to 0 bases and at J to 6 bases, leaving 6 bases not matched to a gene. CDR3 sequence: CASSDSPTGGRDTQYF. CDR3 bases: TGTGCCAGCAGTGACTCCCCGACAGGGGGCAGGGATACGCAGTATTTT.

This clone came up a few times. The chain links TRBV18 to TRBJ2-6; 8 bases line up with TRBD1. The V and J ends lost 6 bases and 2 bases, in that order; junction bases with no gene match: 15. The CDR3 loop spans 19 amino acids. CDR1 and CDR2 (germline): KGHSH, LQKENI. The CDR3 DNA reads as TGTGCCAGCTCCCCGGGTCGGACAGGGAGAGGCGCTGGGGCCAACGTCCTGACTTTC. This encodes CASSPGRTGRGAGANVLTF.

The chain is built from TRBV10-3 and TRBJ2-1; 8 positions agree with TRBD2. Per the germline V gene, CDR1 is ENHRY and CDR2 is SYGVKD. V lost 3 bases, J lost 4 bases, and 5 bases stayed unmatched. This CDR3 region has 15 residues. The CDR3 sequence is CAISDASGGYNEQFF. The CDR3 DNA follows: TGTGCCATCAGTGATGCCAGCGGGGGTTACAATGAGCAGTTCTTC.

This rearrangement joins TRBV10-1 to TRBJ2-1, with 8 bases lining up with TRBD1. Germline assignment: CDR1 WNHNN and CDR2 SYGVQD (reference sequence). CDR3 length equals 19 residues. V was clipped by 0 bases and J by 3 bases; unmatched bases: 13. This chain's CDR3 is CASSESKPAAGGYYNEQFF. DNA for the CDR3: TGCGCCAGCAGTGAGTCGAAGCCCGCGGCAGGGGGCTACTACAATGAGCAGTTCTTC.

The chain links TRBV7-9 to TRBJ2-3, with 9 bases lining up with TRBD1. CDR1 and CDR2 from the germline V gene are SEHNR and FQNEAQ (reference sequence). The V and J ends lost 1 base and 4 bases, in that order; junction bases with no gene match: 3. The CDR3 sequence is 15 residues long. The chain's CDR3 is CASSLGTGVSDTQYF. The DNA of the CDR3 is TGTGCCAGCAGCTTAGGGACAGGGGTATCAGATACGCAGTATTTT.

The chain employs TRBV18 and TRBJ1-2; 7 positions agree with TRBD1. The CDR3 contains 13 residues. Germline V lookup: CDR1 KGHSH, CDR2 LQKENI. V lost 4 bases to trimming and J lost 4 bases; unmatched junction nucleotides: 3. This CDR3 reads CASSLGQLYGYTF. The CDR3 coding sequence is TGTGCCAGCTCACTGGGACAGCTCTATGGCTACACCTTC.

The chain links TRBV4-1 to TRBJ1-2; 8 nucleotides match TRBD1. Germline loops: CDR1 MGHRA, CDR2 YSYEKL. V dropped 0 bases and J dropped 8; count of bases not matched to a gene: 8. CDR3 length equals 15 residues. The CDR3 bases are TGCGCCAGCAGCCAAGAAACAGCAGGGGGCCGAGGCTACACCTTC. Encoded protein: CASSQETAGGRGYTF.

This chain uses TRBV2 with TRBJ1-1; tentatively, D is TRBD1 (6 bases). V gave up 8 bases and J gave up 2 bases, with 9 bases separating them. This CDR3 region has 12 residues. Germline V gene sequence: CDR1 SNHLY, CDR2 FYNNEI. CDR3 sequence: CASQDSNTEAFF. The CDR3 nucleotides are TGTGCCAGCCAGGACAGCAACACTGAAGCTTTCTTT.

Only one count was recorded for this clone. The chain couples TRBV19 to TRBJ2-7, with 10 nucleotides matching TRBD2. After removal of 4 bases from V and 0 bases from J, the junction contained 3 bases not matched to a gene. The germline V gene has CDR1 LNHDA and CDR2 SQIVND (reference sequence). CDR3 length: 15 residues. CDR3 loop: CASSTGTSASYEQYF. CDR3 nucleotides: TGTGCCAGTAGTACGGGGACTAGCGCCTCCTACGAGCAGTACTTC.

This rearrangement joins TRBV10-3 to TRBJ2-3; the match to TRBD1 covers 7 bases. The CDR3 has 15 amino acids. J was trimmed by 3 bases and V by 2 bases; bases with no gene match: 5. CDR1 is ENHRY, CDR2 SYGVKD, per germline. The CDR3 sequence is CAISEDRASTDTQYF. The CDR3 DNA reads TGTGCCATCAGTGAGGACAGGGCGTCGACAGATACGCAGTATTTT.

Points on this clone: Different DNA sequences within this sample yield the same CDR3. The rearrangement links TRBV29-1 to TRBJ1-3; unclear D gene. The CDR3 runs to 14 residues. The germline V gene has CDR1 SQVTM and CDR2 ANQGSEA. V lost 5 bases and J 0 bases, leaving 11 bases between the germline ends. DNA of the CDR3: TGCAGCGTTCGTCCGGGAGACTCTGGAAACACCATATATTTT. It translates to CSVRPGDSGNTIYF.

This clone was counted once. The chain links TRBV4-3 to TRBJ2-7; D might be TRBD1 (5 bases). CDR1 and CDR2 (germline): LGHNA, YSLEER. Trimming cost V 0 bases and J 3 bases, with 9 bases left between them. This CDR3 is 14 amino acids long. The CDR3 DNA is TGCGCCAGCAGCCAAGATAGGACACACTACGAGCAGTACTTC. It yields the protein CASSQDRTHYEQYF.

The chain joins TRBV6-5 to TRBJ1-6; D call uncertain. The CDR3 spans 15 residues. Trimming took 4 bases from V and 13 from J, leaving 20 bases between them. Germline V lookup: CDR1 MNHEY, CDR2 SVGAGI. CDR3 coding DNA: TGTGCCAGCAGTTCGACCGGGTCACCTCAATCTCCCCTCCACTTT. This sequence encodes CASSSTGSPQSPLHF.

J is TRBJ1-1 and V is TRBV7-9, with TRBD1 identical over 8 bases. V shed 4 bases and J 0 bases; nucleotides not matched to a gene: 7. Germline V gene lookup returns CDR1 SEHNR and CDR2 FQNEAQ (reference sequence). CDR3 length: 16 residues. Here the CDR3 reads CASSSDRGYMNTEAFF. CDR3 in DNA: TGTGCCAGCAGCTCAGACAGGGGTTACATGAACACTGAAGCTTTCTTT.

V usage is TRBV5-1 and J usage is TRBJ1-6, with no clear D. The CDR3 has 13 residues. The V gene's germline CDR1 is SGHRS and CDR2 YFSETQ. The V end was cut by 3 bases, the J end by 12 bases, with 13 bases between. DNA of the CDR3: TGCGCCAGCAGCTCGAGGGTCGGTTTACCCCTCCACTTT. Residues: CASSSRVGLPLHF.

The genes are TRBV7-9 and TRBJ2-2, with 7 bases lining up with TRBD1. This CDR3 spans 15 amino acids. The trim removed 5 bases at V and 3 bases at J, leaving 6 bases unmatched. Germline CDR1 and CDR2: SEHNR and FQNEAQ (reference sequence). The chain's CDR3 is CASSPGTAYTGELFF. The DNA for the CDR3 is TGTGCCAGCAGCCCCGGGACAGCATACACCGGGGAGCTGTTTTTT. The full variable domain, completed using reference TRBV7-9 and TRBJ2-2, is DTGVSQNPRHKITKRGQNVTFRCDPISEHNRLYWYRQTLGQGPEFLTYFQNEAQLEKSRLLSDRFSAERPKGSFSTLEIQRTEQGDSAMYLCASSPGTAYTGELFFGEGSRLTVL.

The chain combines TRBV27 with TRBJ2-7, with D perhaps TRBD2 (5 bases). The V end lost 6 bases, the J end lost 3 bases, and 15 bases lay between the germline ends. The CDR3 covers 14 residues. Germline V gives CDR1 MNHEY, CDR2 SMNVEV (reference sequence). The CDR3 region is CASRTSGILYEQYF. CDR3 bases: TGTGCCAGCAGAACTTCCGGGATACTCTACGAGCAGTACTTC.

The chain couples TRBV7-9 to TRBJ1-1; D not certain. This CDR3 has 12 residues. The ends were cut back, 8 bases at V and 6 bases at J, with 13 bases in the middle. CDR1 and CDR2 (germline): SEHNR, FQNEAQ (reference sequence). Here the CDR3 DNA reads TGTGCCAGCCAATCACTTACGGCTGAAGCTTTCTTT. As protein: CASQSLTAEAFF. Full variable domain (outside the CDR3, taken from reference TRBV7-9 and TRBJ1-1): DTGVSQNPRHKITKRGQNVTFRCDPISEHNRLYWYRQTLGQGPEFLTYFQNEAQLEKSRLLSDRFSAERPKGSFSTLEIQRTEQGDSAMYLCASQSLTAEAFFGQGTRLTVV.

The V gene is TRBV12-3 or TRBV12-4, the J gene TRBJ1-5; TRBD1 might be the D (5 bases). Between the trimmed V and J ends, which lost 3 bases and 5 bases, there was a span of 8 bases. This CDR3 comprises 13 residues. The DNA of the CDR3 is TGTGCCAGCAGTTTGTGGGGGGATCAGCCCCAGCATTTT. Amino acid sequence: CASSLWGDQPQHF.